This section outlines one T cell receptor beta chain sequence together with its context. V lost 6 bases, J lost 7 bases, and 19 bases lay in between. In germline, CDR1 is MNHNS, CDR2 SASEGT. This CDR3 spans 15 amino acids. The entry originates in a study of blood T cell repertoires in COVID-19. In the authors' workflow: The authors estimated nucleated cell counts from reference gene primer amplification. Data came from immunoSEQ multiplex PCR; TCRdb stores just in-frame clones and leaves some out. The D gene and trimming were derived from the DNA, and the V and J assignments and clone size from that table. The repertoire holds 50,000 to 65,000 clones, with approximately 92% as singletons.

Sequencing input: peripheral blood. The receptor was derived from a man in his sixties with active COVID-19. The chain employs TRBV6-1 and TRBJ2-1; no definite D call. For the CDR3, the DNA is TGTGCCAGCAGCTCCCCGGGTTTTGGCCAGAATGAGCAGTTCTTC. This sequence encodes CASSSPGFGQNEQFF.